A single sample is the source of the 16 T cell receptor beta chains below, sequenced in a study of blood T cell repertoires in COVID-19. TCRdb keeps only in-frame clones here, not all; method: immunoSEQ multiplex PCR. Among some 350,000 clones listed, around 87% were seen once. Sequencing was done on a sample of PBMCs or T cells enriched from blood (not recorded which). These TCRs come from a woman in her twenties or thirties who had recovered from COVID-19.

The chain uses TRBV4-2 and TRBJ1-4, with D possibly matching TRBD1 (5 bases). Germline values: CDR1 LGHNA, CDR2 YNFKEQ. V was clipped by 4 bases and J by 5 bases, with 14 bases between them. The CDR3 consists of 15 residues. The CDR3 bases are TGTGCCAGCAGCCCGGGAGCCTGGGGGAATGAAAAACTGTTTTTT. This gives the protein CASSPGAWGNEKLFF.

The chain combines TRBV10-2 with TRBJ2-7, with D possibly matching TRBD1 (6 bases). CDR1 is WSHSY, CDR2 SAAADI, per germline. V was cut by 0 bases and J by 3 bases, with 12 bases left in between. CDR3 length equals 15 residues. The CDR3 protein is CASSESGQGFYEQYF. In DNA, the CDR3 is TGCGCCAGCAGTGAGTCGGGTCAGGGGTTCTACGAGCAGTACTTC.

In its sample, this clone was seen a few times. V and J are TRBV19 and TRBJ1-1; D is possibly TRBD1 (5 bases). CDR3 size: 16 residues. Trimming removed 5 bases at V and 4 bases at J, with 20 bases between. Germline CDR1 LNHDA, CDR2 SQIVND (reference sequence). The CDR3 DNA sequence: TGTGCCAGTAGTGGTCAGGGTGCGAATTCGGCCACTGAAGCTTTCTTT. Protein: CASSGQGANSATEAFF.

The rearrangement joins TRBV7-4 to TRBJ1-4; 10 nucleotides line up with TRBD1. The V segment lost 1 base and the J segment 8 bases; nucleotides outside the gene matches: 4. The CDR3 extends over 15 amino acids. Germline assignment: CDR1 SGHVT and CDR2 SQSDAQ. The CDR3: CASSLGQGACEKLFF. CDR3 in DNA: TGTGCCAGCAGCTTAGGACAGGGGGCCTGCGAAAAACTGTTTTTT.

V gene TRBV6-5 combines with J gene TRBJ2-2; D may be TRBD2 (5 bases). The germline CDR1 and CDR2 sequences are MNHEY and SVGAGI. The CDR3 has 14 amino acids. V was pared by 2 bases and J by 3 bases, with 7 bases between. In DNA, the CDR3 is TGTGCCAGCAGTTACCAGAGGGACACCGGGGAGCTGTTTTTT. This encodes CASSYQRDTGELFF.

V gene TRBV28 combines with J gene TRBJ2-7, with 7 bases identical to TRBD1. V shed 6 bases, J shed 3 bases, and the junction held 5 bases outside the gene matches. There are 13 residues in the CDR3. CDR1 and CDR2 (germline): MDHEN, SYDVKM. CDR3 protein: CASSGTAYYEQYF. In DNA, the CDR3 is TGTGCCAGCAGCGGGACAGCTTACTACGAGCAGTACTTC.

The V call is TRBV6-2 or TRBV6-3, the J call TRBJ2-5; D not resolved. CDR1 is MNHEY, CDR2 SVGEGT, per germline. Trimming shortened V by 4 bases and J by 9 bases, and 9 bases separated the two germline ends. The CDR3 runs to 11 residues. CDR3 nucleotides: TGTGCCAGCAGTTTCGACGCGGCCCAGTACTTC. Its translation is CASSFDAAQYF.

This chain joins TRBV28 and TRBJ2-1; tentatively, D is TRBD1 (6 bases). This CDR3 spans 15 amino acids. Trimming took 3 bases from V and 2 from J, leaving 11 bases between them. The germline gives CDR1 MDHEN, CDR2 SYDVKM. The DNA for the CDR3 is TGTGCCAGCAGTTTTCCAGGGACAACCTACAATGAGCAGTTCTTC. Residues: CASSFPGTTYNEQFF.

The CDR3 region has the DNA TGCAGCGTTATTTCCGGGACTTACATGAACACTGAAGCTTTCTTT. Its protein is CSVISGTYMNTEAFF. The chain employs TRBV29-1 and TRBJ1-1; TRBD1 is a possible D gene (5 bases). CDR1 and CDR2 from the germline V gene are SQVTM and ANQGSEA. There are 15 residues in the CDR3. Trimming shortened V by 5 bases and J by 0 bases, and 16 bases separated the two germline ends.

The chain links TRBV4-1 to TRBJ1-2, with D uncertain. Per germline, CDR1 MGHRA and CDR2 YSYEKL. There are 16 residues in the CDR3. The ends were cut back, 1 base at V and 6 bases at J, with 18 bases in the middle. CDR3 in amino acids: CASSQGVYRGGDGYTF. As DNA, the CDR3 is TGCGCCAGCAGCCAAGGAGTTTATCGGGGTGGCGATGGCTACACCTTC.

This sequence joins TRBV5-4 and TRBJ2-7; 9 nucleotides match TRBD1. The germline CDR1 and CDR2 sequences are SGHNT and YYREEE (reference sequence). CDR3 size: 15 residues. V was clipped by 5 bases and J by 2 bases; unmatched bases: 8. DNA of the CDR3: TGTGCCAGCAGTGTGCCGGGACAGGGCCCCTACGAGCAGTACTTC. Its translation: CASSVPGQGPYEQYF.

This sequence joins TRBV7-9 and TRBJ1-1; the D gene is possibly TRBD1 (5 bases). CDR1 SEHNR and CDR2 FQNEAQ come from the germline V gene (reference sequence). Trimming pared 5 bases from V and 10 bases from J, leaving 14 bases between. The CDR3 runs 12 residues. The CDR3 here is CASSELGLGAFF. As DNA, the CDR3 is TGTGCCAGCAGCGAACTGGGACTGGGAGCTTTCTTT.

The chain joins TRBV7-2 to TRBJ1-1; D is unclear. Trimming removed 1 base at V and 10 bases at J, with 16 bases between. Looked up from germline, CDR1 is SGHTA and CDR2 is FQGNSA. The CDR3 totals 14 residues. The CDR3 nucleotides read TGTGCCAGCAGCTTAGTCATGGACCCACGGGGAGCTTTCTTT. It encodes CASSLVMDPRGAFF. Filled out from reference TRBV7-2 and TRBJ1-1, the complete variable domain reads GAGVSQSPSNKVTEKGKDVELRCDPISGHTALYWYRQSLGQGLEFLIYFQGNSAPDKSGLPSDRFSAERTGGSVSTLTIQRTQQEDSAVYLCASSLVMDPRGAFFGQGTRLTVV.

This chain links TRBV4-2 with TRBJ1-3, with 8 bases aligning to TRBD1. The V gene end was trimmed by 0 bases and the J gene end by 6 bases; junction bases not matched to a gene: 7. Germline loops: CDR1 LGHNA, CDR2 YNFKEQ. The CDR3 consists of 16 residues. CDR3 bases: TGTGCCAGCAGCCAAGAAAGGACCAGGGGGCAAAACACCATATATTTT. This gives the protein CASSQERTRGQNTIYF.

In its sample, this clone was seen a few times. V and J are TRBV5-4 and TRBJ1-2; TRBD1 aligns across 10 bases. The CDR3 consists of 14 residues. The V gene end was trimmed by 6 bases and the J gene end by 1 base; junction bases not matched to a gene: 3. Germline V gene lookup returns CDR1 SGHNT and CDR2 YYREEE (reference sequence). CDR3 sequence (DNA): TGTGCCAGCACGGGACAGGGGCTTAACTATGGCTACACCTTC. Encoded protein: CASTGQGLNYGYTF.

J is TRBJ1-5 and V is TRBV5-1, with a possible D match to TRBD1 (6 bases). CDR1 is SGHRS and CDR2 is YFSETQ in the germline V gene. The V end lost 5 bases, the J end lost 2 bases, and 8 bases lay between the germline ends. CDR3 length: 13 amino acids. The CDR3 DNA follows: TGCGCCAGCAGTCCAGGGGGCAATCAGCCCCAGCATTTT. This encodes CASSPGGNQPQHF.